The 22 T cell receptor beta chains reported below all come from one sample, sequenced in a study of CD8 T cells in ankylosing spondylitis. In TCRdb, the 5' RACE reads were re-called with MiXCR into one record per CDR3 protein. This sample has a few hundred thousand distinct CDR3 sequences, with roughly 20% found just once. The specimen was blood, either unsorted or a sorted T cell fraction (not recorded which). These receptors all stem from a female donor with ankylosing spondylitis or in good health (not recorded which).

This clonotype was picked up a small number of times. This chain connects TRBV7-2 to TRBJ2-1; maybe TRBD1 (5 bases). The CDR3 sequence is 13 residues long. Germline V gives CDR1 SGHTA, CDR2 FQGNSA. The DNA for the CDR3 is TGTGCGGCGGACACAACTGGCCGCAATGAGCAGTTCTTC. It codes for CAADTTGRNEQFF.

CDR3 sequence (DNA): TGTGCCAGCAGTTTTATTCGCAATCAGCCCCAGCATTTT. This encodes CASSFIRNQPQHF. V gene TRBV12-3 or TRBV12-4 combines with J gene TRBJ1-5; D is uncertain. Trimming pared 3 bases from V and 2 bases from J, leaving 5 bases between. CDR3 length: 13 residues.

V usage is TRBV10-3 and J usage is TRBJ2-7; perhaps TRBD1 as D (6 bases). CDR1 and CDR2 (germline): ENHRY, SYGVKD. Trimming left V 2 bases short and J 2 bases short, with 10 bases between. The CDR3 runs 14 residues. The CDR3 loop is CAISERTATYEQYF. The CDR3 nucleotides read TGTGCCATCAGTGAGAGGACAGCAACCTACGAGCAGTACTTC.

V is TRBV2 and J is TRBJ1-5; D might be TRBD1 (5 bases). Germline loops: CDR1 SNHLY, CDR2 FYNNEI. The CDR3 has 14 amino acids. V shed 4 bases and J shed 7 bases, with 14 bases lying between them. CDR3 sequence (DNA): TGTGCCAGCAGTGCAGACAGTCTTTTCCAGCCCCAGCATTTT. As protein: CASSADSLFQPQHF.

The chain has TRBV19 and TRBJ2-3, with D unresolved. CDR1 is LNHDA and CDR2 is SQIVND in the germline V gene (reference sequence). CDR3 size: 14 residues. The germline V and J ends were trimmed by 6 bases and 3 bases, with 13 bases remaining between them. CDR3 sequence: CASSYMGSTDTQYF. CDR3 in DNA: TGTGCCAGTAGCTATATGGGATCGACAGATACGCAGTATTTT.

In its sample, this clonotype was seen a few times. The chain couples TRBV11-2 to TRBJ1-3; D uncertain. Trimming took off 2 bases at V and 2 bases at J, with 19 bases between the two ends. Germline V gives CDR1 SGHAT, CDR2 FQNNGV. CDR3 size: 18 residues. The CDR3 region is CASSLKGREFATGNTIYF. CDR3 coding DNA: TGTGCCAGCAGCTTAAAAGGGAGGGAGTTTGCTACTGGAAACACCATATATTTT. The variable domain in full, completed from reference TRBV11-2 and TRBJ1-3, reads EAGVAQSPRYKIIEKRQSVAFWCNPISGHATLYWYQQILGQGPKLLIQFQNNGVVDDSQLPKDRFSAERLKGVDSTLKIQPAKLEDSAVYLCASSLKGREFATGNTIYFGEGSWLTVV.

The V call is TRBV6-2 or TRBV6-3, the J call TRBJ2-1, with a weak D call TRBD2 (5 bases). CDR1 is MNHEY and CDR2 is SVGEGT in the germline V gene. Deletions cut 2 bases from V and 4 bases from J, with 15 bases between. CDR3 size: 16 residues. The CDR3 region is CASSYGAGTGYNEQFF. The CDR3 DNA reads as TGTGCCAGCAGTTACGGCGCGGGCACGGGATACAATGAGCAGTTCTTC.

In its sample, this clonotype was seen a few times. In DNA form, the CDR3 reads TGTGCCAGCAGTTACGGGGTGAGCAATGAGCAGTTCTTC. Translation gives CASSYGVSNEQFF. The rearrangement joins TRBV6-5 to TRBJ2-1; D is unclear. This CDR3 comprises 13 residues. Germline V gene data show CDR1 as MNHEY and CDR2 as SVGAGI. The V end was cut by 2 bases, the J end by 6 bases, with 8 bases between.

This clonotype has just a few counts. The rearrangement links TRBV29-1 to TRBJ2-3, with D possibly matching TRBD1 (5 bases). Germline lookup yields CDR1 SQVTM and CDR2 ANQGSEA. The CDR3 runs 13 residues. Deletions cut 4 bases from V and 2 bases from J, with 10 bases between. In DNA form, the CDR3 reads TGCAGCGTTGGTGTAGGGGCCACAGATACGCAGTATTTT. Translating gives CSVGVGATDTQYF.

This clonotype was recorded a few times. The chain has TRBV7-2 and TRBJ2-5, with 9 bases matching TRBD2. The V gene end was trimmed by 3 bases and the J gene end by 2 bases; junction bases not matched to a gene: 1. This CDR3 comprises 14 residues. Germline V gives CDR1 SGHTA, CDR2 FQGNSA. The CDR3 coding sequence is TGTGCCAGCAGCTTTACTAGCGGGCAAGAGACCCAGTACTTC. Amino acids: CASSFTSGQETQYF.

The chain has TRBV14 and TRBJ1-1; D not certain. This CDR3 region has 14 residues. The V and J ends lost 4 bases and 12 bases respectively, with 21 bases between them. The germline gives CDR1 SGHDN, CDR2 FVKESK. The CDR3 is CASSPEEVALSTFF. CDR3 nucleotide sequence: TGTGCCAGCAGCCCCGAGGAGGTGGCCTTGTCGACTTTCTTT.

This clonotype was seen more than once but under ten times. The CDR3 loop reads CASSPGTSWETQYF. The CDR3 DNA sequence: TGTGCCAGCAGTCCCGGGACTAGCTGGGAGACCCAGTACTTC. The chain joins TRBV7-9 to TRBJ2-5; 9 nucleotides agree with TRBD2. The ends lost 6 bases at V and 5 bases at J; junction bases unmatched: 7. In germline, CDR1 is SEHNR, CDR2 FQNEAQ (reference sequence). This CDR3 has 14 residues.

The chain employs TRBV10-2 and TRBJ2-1; D is ambiguous. V was trimmed by 8 bases and J by 9 bases, leaving 17 bases between them. The CDR3 runs 13 residues. Germline V lookup: CDR1 WSHSY, CDR2 SAAADI. The CDR3 DNA reads as TGCGCCAGCCGGACGCAATTCAATGGTGAGCAGTTCTTC. Translating gives CASRTQFNGEQFF.

This clonotype has a handful of counts. The V call is TRBV18, the J call TRBJ1-2; D might be TRBD1 (5 bases). V was pared by 2 bases and J by 5 bases, with 9 bases between. The germline V gene has CDR1 KGHSH and CDR2 LQKENI. There are 13 residues in the CDR3. The CDR3 DNA reads as TGTGCCAGCTCACCAGGCAGGGAATATGGCTACACCTTC. It specifies CASSPGREYGYTF.

Only a few counts were recorded for this clonotype. This chain links TRBV20-1 with TRBJ1-1; D might be TRBD1 (6 bases). V lost 1 base to trimming and J lost 11 bases, with 14 bases between them. The CDR3 runs to 12 residues. Germline-derived CDR1 and CDR2 are DFQATT and SNEGSKA (reference sequence). CDR3 sequence: CSARAMGAQAFF. For the CDR3, the DNA is TGCAGTGCTAGAGCTATGGGGGCGCAGGCTTTCTTT.

This clonotype has at least ten counts. V usage is TRBV6-2 or TRBV6-3 and J usage is TRBJ1-1; D unclear. Trimming pared 2 bases from V and 0 bases from J, leaving 16 bases between. In germline, CDR1 is MNHEY, CDR2 SVGEGT. CDR3 length equals 17 residues. CDR3 region: CASSYPDVRVVNTEAFF. The CDR3 region has the DNA TGTGCCAGCAGTTACCCAGACGTGCGGGTAGTGAACACTGAAGCTTTCTTT.

The chain couples TRBV6-5 to TRBJ2-2, with D possibly TRBD2 on 6 matching bases. The CDR3 has 16 residues. CDR1 and CDR2 (germline): MNHEY, SVGAGI. Trimming cost V 1 base and J 2 bases, with 11 bases left between them. DNA of the CDR3: TGTGCCAGCAGTTACTGGGGGGTAACTAACACCGGGGAGCTGTTTTTT. Its translation: CASSYWGVTNTGELFF.

The genes are TRBV3-1 and TRBJ2-7, with D possibly matching TRBD2 (5 bases). The V gene's germline CDR1 is LGHDT and CDR2 YNNKEL (reference sequence). There are 16 residues in the CDR3. The V gene lost 3 bases and the J gene lost 2 bases, with 17 bases spanning the gap. CDR3 coding DNA: TGTGCCAGCAGCCAGGGGAGTGGGAGAGCGACCTACGAGCAGTACTTC. Amino acids: CASSQGSGRATYEQYF.

This clonotype was counted ten times or more. CDR3 bases: TGCAGCGCAGGGGGGGACTCTGGGGCCAACGTCCTGACTTTC. Its translation is CSAGGDSGANVLTF. The rearrangement joins TRBV29-1 to TRBJ2-6; D may match TRBD1 or TRBD2 (7 bases each). Trimming removed 7 bases from V and 0 bases from J, with 10 bases in between. Germline CDR1 reads SQVTM; CDR2 reads ANQGSEA. The length of the CDR3 is 14 residues.

V and J are TRBV5-5 and TRBJ2-1, with D hard to call. V lost 0 bases, J lost 5 bases, and 9 bases lay in between. Per the germline V gene, CDR1 is SGHKS and CDR2 is YYEKEE (reference sequence). The CDR3 has 14 amino acids. CDR3 sequence (DNA): TGTGCCAGCAGCTTGGTTAAACGGGACAATGAGCAGTTCTTC. Translated, it gives CASSLVKRDNEQFF.

The chain is built from TRBV6-1 and TRBJ2-1; no firm D call. The CDR3 extends over 15 amino acids. Germline V gene lookup returns CDR1 MNHNS and CDR2 SASEGT. V was shortened by 6 bases and J by 5 bases, with 17 bases between the two germline ends. The DNA of the CDR3 is TGTGCCAGCAGAACCGCGGACCTCTATAACAATGAGCAGTTCTTC. Translating it yields CASRTADLYNNEQFF.

The chain's CDR3 is CASSKNRGAKNIQYF. CDR3 coding DNA: TGTGCCAGCAGTAAAAACAGGGGGGCCAAAAACATTCAGTACTTC. J is TRBJ2-4 and V is TRBV2; 8 positions agree with TRBD1. CDR1 and CDR2 (germline): SNHLY, FYNNEI. V shed 5 bases and J 1 base; nucleotides not matched to a gene: 4. CDR3 length equals 15 residues.